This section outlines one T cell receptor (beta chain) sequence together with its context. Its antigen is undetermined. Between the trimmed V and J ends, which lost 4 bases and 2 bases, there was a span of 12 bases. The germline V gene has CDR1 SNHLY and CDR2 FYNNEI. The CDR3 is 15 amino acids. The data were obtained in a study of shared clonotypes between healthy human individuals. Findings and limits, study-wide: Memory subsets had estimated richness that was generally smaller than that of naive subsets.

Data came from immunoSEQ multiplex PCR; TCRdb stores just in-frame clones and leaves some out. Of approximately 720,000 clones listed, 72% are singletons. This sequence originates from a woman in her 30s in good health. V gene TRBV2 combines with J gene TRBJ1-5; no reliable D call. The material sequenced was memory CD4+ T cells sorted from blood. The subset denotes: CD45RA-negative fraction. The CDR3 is CASSVPGGRNQPQHF. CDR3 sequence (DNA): TGTGCCAGCAGTGTACCGGGAGGGCGCAATCAGCCCCAGCATTTT.